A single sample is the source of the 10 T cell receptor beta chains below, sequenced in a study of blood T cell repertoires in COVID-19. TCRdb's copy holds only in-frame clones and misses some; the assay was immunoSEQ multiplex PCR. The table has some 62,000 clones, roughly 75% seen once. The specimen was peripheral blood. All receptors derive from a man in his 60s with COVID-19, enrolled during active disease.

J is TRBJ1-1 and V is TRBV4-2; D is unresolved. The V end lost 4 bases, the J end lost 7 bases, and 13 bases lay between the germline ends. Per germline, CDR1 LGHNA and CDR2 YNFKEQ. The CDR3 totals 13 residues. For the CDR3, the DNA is TGTGCCAGCAGCCCCAGCCCGGAGGATGAAGCTTTCTTT. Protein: CASSPSPEDEAFF.

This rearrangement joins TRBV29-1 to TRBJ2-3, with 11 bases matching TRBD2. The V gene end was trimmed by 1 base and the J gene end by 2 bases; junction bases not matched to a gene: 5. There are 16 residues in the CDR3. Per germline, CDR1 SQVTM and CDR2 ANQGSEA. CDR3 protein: CSVEGETSGNTDTQYF. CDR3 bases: TGCAGCGTTGAAGGGGAGACTAGCGGGAACACAGATACGCAGTATTTT.

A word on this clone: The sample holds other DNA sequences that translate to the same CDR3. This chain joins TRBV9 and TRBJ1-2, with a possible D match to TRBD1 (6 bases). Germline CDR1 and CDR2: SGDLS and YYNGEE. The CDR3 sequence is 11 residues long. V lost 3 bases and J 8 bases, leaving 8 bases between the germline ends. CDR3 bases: TGTGCCAGCAGCGATAGGGGGGGCTACACCTTC. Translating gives CASSDRGGYTF.

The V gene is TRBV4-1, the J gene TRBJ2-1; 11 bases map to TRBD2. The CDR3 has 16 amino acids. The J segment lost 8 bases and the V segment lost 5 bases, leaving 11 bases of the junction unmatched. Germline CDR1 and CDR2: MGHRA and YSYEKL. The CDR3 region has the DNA TGCGCCAGCAGCGAACCGACTAGCGGGATCTTTTATGAGCAGTTCTTC. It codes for CASSEPTSGIFYEQFF.

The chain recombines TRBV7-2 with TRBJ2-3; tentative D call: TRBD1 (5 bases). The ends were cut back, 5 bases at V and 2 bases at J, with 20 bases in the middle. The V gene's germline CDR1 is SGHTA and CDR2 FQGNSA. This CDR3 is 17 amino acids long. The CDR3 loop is CASSPAGGAYATDTQYF. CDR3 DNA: TGTGCCAGCAGCCCTGCCGGTGGGGCATATGCCACAGATACGCAGTATTTT.

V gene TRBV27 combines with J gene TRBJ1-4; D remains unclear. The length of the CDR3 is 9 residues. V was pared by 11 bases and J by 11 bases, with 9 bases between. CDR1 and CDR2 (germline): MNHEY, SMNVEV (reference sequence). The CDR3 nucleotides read TGTGCCGGGAGACACAAACTGTTTTTT. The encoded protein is CAGRHKLFF. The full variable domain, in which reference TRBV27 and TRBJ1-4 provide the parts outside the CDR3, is EAQVTQNPRYLITVTGKKLTVTCSQNMNHEYMSWYRQDPGLGLRQIYYSMNVEVTDKGDVPEGYKVSRKEKRNFPLILESPSPNQTSLYFCAGRHKLFFGSGTQLSVL.

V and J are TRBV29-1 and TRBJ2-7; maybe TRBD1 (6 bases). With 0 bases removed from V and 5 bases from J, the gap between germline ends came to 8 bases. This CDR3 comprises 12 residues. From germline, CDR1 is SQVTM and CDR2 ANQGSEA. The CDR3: CSVEEGAHEQYF. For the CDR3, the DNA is TGCAGCGTTGAAGAGGGGGCGCACGAGCAGTACTTC.

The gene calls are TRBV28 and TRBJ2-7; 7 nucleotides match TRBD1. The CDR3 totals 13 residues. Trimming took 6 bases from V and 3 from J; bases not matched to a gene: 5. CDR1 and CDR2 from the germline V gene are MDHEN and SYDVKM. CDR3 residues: CASRGTVFYEQYF. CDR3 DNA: TGTGCCAGCAGGGGGACAGTATTCTACGAGCAGTACTTC.

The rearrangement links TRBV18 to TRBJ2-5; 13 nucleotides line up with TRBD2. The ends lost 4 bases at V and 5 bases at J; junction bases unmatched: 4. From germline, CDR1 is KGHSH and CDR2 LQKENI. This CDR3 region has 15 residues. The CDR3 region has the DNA TGTGCCAGCTCACAACGACTAGCGGGAGGTGAGACCCAGTACTTC. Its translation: CASSQRLAGGETQYF.

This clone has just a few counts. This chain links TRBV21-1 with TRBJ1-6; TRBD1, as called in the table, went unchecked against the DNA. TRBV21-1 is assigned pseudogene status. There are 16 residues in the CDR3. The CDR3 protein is CASSTGPGQLNSPLHF. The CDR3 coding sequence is TGTGCCAGCAGCACTGGACCGGGACAGCTTAATTCACCCCTCCACTTT.